These 14 T cell receptor beta chains share one sample of origin, sequenced in a study of spatial heterogeneity in lung cancer (dated by TCRdb to 2018 to 2020). Taken with the paper, the label for time point translates to: blood at routine non-recurrence follow-up after resection. TCR sequencing used whole RNA extracted from tumor and nontumor lung tissue, or from cryopreserved PBMC samples, without cell sorting. Library prep was done by 5' RACE. TCRdb lists the instrument as NextSeq 500. TCRdb redid the processing of the public reads, applying fastp at Q25 and MiXCR, and retained in-frame beta chains. Each CDR3 protein gets just one entry, which takes the most common genes and DNA from the rows behind it. The sample has about 120,000 distinct CDR3 sequences on record, 12% of them singletons. The top ten clonotypes cover around a sixth of the sample. This material consisted of PBMCs, taken at follow-up. The receptors were sampled from a male donor with early-stage non-small cell lung cancer.

This clonotype was detected only a few times. The chain couples TRBV5-1 to TRBJ2-5; D gene ambiguous. CDR3 length: 14 amino acids. Per germline, CDR1 SGHRS and CDR2 YFSETQ. V dropped 1 base and J dropped 5 bases, with 12 bases sitting between them. The CDR3 DNA sequence: TGCGCCAGCAGCTTGCCGGCGTCACGCGAGACCCAGTACTTC. Its translation is CASSLPASRETQYF.

This clonotype was observed a few times. V usage is TRBV6-5 and J usage is TRBJ1-1, with TRBD1 identical over 7 bases. Germline assignment: CDR1 MNHEY and CDR2 SVGAGI. The CDR3 runs 12 residues. Germline trimming cut 2 bases from V and 11 bases from J; bases unmatched to any gene: 5. The CDR3 spells CASSYQTGNAFF. CDR3 nucleotides: TGTGCCAGCAGTTACCAGACAGGGAATGCTTTCTTT.

Many counts were recorded for this clonotype. The chain couples TRBV7-2 to TRBJ2-3; the D gene could be TRBD1 or TRBD2 (5 bases each). CDR3 length equals 15 residues. Germline values: CDR1 SGHTA, CDR2 FQGNSA. V was pared by 2 bases and J by 3 bases, with 12 bases between. The CDR3 sequence is CASSLMGVLTDTQYF. The CDR3 region has the DNA TGTGCCAGCAGCTTAATGGGGGTCCTGACAGATACGCAGTATTTT.

The chain uses TRBV9 and TRBJ2-4; D not certain. Germline assignment: CDR1 SGDLS and CDR2 YYNGEE. Trimming left V 4 bases short and J 1 base short, with 18 bases between. The CDR3 runs to 17 residues. The chain's CDR3 is CASSPTAGSAAKNIQYF. DNA for the CDR3: TGTGCCAGCAGCCCCACGGCTGGGTCGGCGGCCAAAAACATTCAGTACTTC. The full variable domain, with the rest looked up from reference TRBV9 and TRBJ2-4, is DSGVTQTPKHLITATGQRVTLRCSPRSGDLSVYWYQQSLDQGLQFLIQYYNGEERAKGNILERFSAQQFPDLHSELNLSSLELGDSALYFCASSPTAGSAAKNIQYFGAGTRLSVL.

This clonotype was seen once. V is TRBV7-6 and J is TRBJ2-7; 9 bases fit TRBD1. The germline gives CDR1 SGHVS, CDR2 FNYEAQ. Trimming cost V 4 bases and J 4 bases; bases outside gene matches: 5. The CDR3 sequence is 14 residues long. CDR3 sequence: CASSSWDRVYEQYF. In DNA form, the CDR3 reads TGTGCCAGCAGCTCCTGGGACAGGGTTTACGAGCAGTACTTC. Full variable domain (outside the CDR3, taken from reference TRBV7-6 and TRBJ2-7): GAGVSQSPRYKVTKRGQDVALRCDPISGHVSLYWYRQALGQGPEFLTYFNYEAQQDKSGLPNDRFSAERPEGSISTLTIQRTEQRDSAMYRCASSSWDRVYEQYFGPGTRLTVT.

This clonotype has ten or more counts. The chain couples TRBV29-1 to TRBJ2-5; D is perhaps TRBD2 (6 bases). The CDR3 has 13 residues. V was trimmed by 4 bases and J by 4 bases, leaving 13 bases between them. Germline loops: CDR1 SQVTM, CDR2 ANQGSEA. The CDR3: CSVASGDGETQYF. The CDR3, as DNA: TGCAGCGTTGCGTCGGGAGACGGAGAGACCCAGTACTTC.

This clonotype has a handful of counts. V gene TRBV11-2 combines with J gene TRBJ2-2; a weak D match, TRBD2 (6 bases). V gave up 8 bases and J gave up 0 bases, with 7 bases separating them. Germline loops: CDR1 SGHAT, CDR2 FQNNGV. The CDR3 is made up of 13 amino acids. CDR3: CASGGANTGELFF. CDR3 DNA: TGTGCCAGCGGCGGGGCGAACACCGGGGAGCTGTTTTTT.

This clonotype has ten or more counts. The chain recombines TRBV7-2 with TRBJ2-6; TRBD1 might be the D (5 bases). The V end was cut by 3 bases, the J end by 2 bases, with 8 bases between. CDR1 and CDR2 (germline): SGHTA, FQGNSA. The CDR3 has 15 residues. CDR3 residues: CASSLGQTGANVLTF. The CDR3 nucleotides read TGTGCCAGCAGCTTGGGGCAGACTGGGGCCAACGTCCTGACTTTC. The variable domain in full, with the rest retrieved from reference TRBV7-2 and TRBJ2-6, is GAGVSQSPSNKVTEKGKDVELRCDPISGHTALYWYRQSLGQGLEFLIYFQGNSAPDKSGLPSDRFSAERTGGSVSTLTIQRTQQEDSAVYLCASSLGQTGANVLTFGAGSRLTVL.

This clonotype was recorded many times. The V gene is TRBV2, the J gene TRBJ1-1; perhaps TRBD1 as D (6 bases). The length of the CDR3 is 15 residues. CDR1 SNHLY and CDR2 FYNNEI come from the germline V gene. The V end was cut by 0 bases, the J end by 1 base, with 9 bases between. The CDR3 coding sequence is TGTGCCAGCAGTGAAGCTAGGACAGCGAACACTGAAGCTTTCTTT. Its translation is CASSEARTANTEAFF. Drawing the rest from reference TRBV2 and TRBJ1-1, the complete variable domain is EPEVTQTPSHQVTQMGQEVILRCVPISNHLYFYWYRQILGQKVEFLVSFYNNEISEKSEIFDDQFSVERPDGSNFTLKIRSTKLEDSAMYFCASSEARTANTEAFFGQGTRLTVV.

Many counts were recorded for this clonotype. The V and J genes are TRBV5-1 and TRBJ2-5; D unclear. V gave up 2 bases and J gave up 4 bases, with 12 bases separating them. Germline V gene sequence: CDR1 SGHRS, CDR2 YFSETQ. The CDR3 has 14 amino acids. The CDR3 bases are TGCGCCAGCAGCTTAGGGCACACGGGAGAGACCCAGTACTTC. It translates to CASSLGHTGETQYF.

The chain links TRBV5-5 to TRBJ1-5, with D uncertain. Germline V gene lookup returns CDR1 SGHKS and CDR2 YYEKEE (reference sequence). The CDR3 is 16 amino acids. V lost 5 bases to trimming and J lost 2 bases, with 17 bases between them. The CDR3 DNA is TGTGCCAGCAGTCGCGGCACGGTAGGAGGCAATCAGCCCCAGCATTTT. Its protein is CASSRGTVGGNQPQHF.

This clonotype has a count of ten or more. The J gene is TRBJ1-2, the V gene TRBV20-1; maybe TRBD1 (5 bases). The CDR3 has 14 residues. Trimming left V 0 bases short and J 4 bases short, with 12 bases between. Germline CDR1 reads DFQATT; CDR2 reads SNEGSKA (reference sequence). This chain's CDR3 is CSARDYRTPYGYTF. Here the CDR3 DNA reads TGCAGTGCTAGAGATTATAGGACACCCTATGGCTACACCTTC.

This clonotype was observed a few times. The chain joins TRBV5-1 to TRBJ2-5; no clear D gene. The V end was cut by 3 bases, the J end by 0 bases, with 6 bases between. The CDR3 loop spans 13 amino acids. Germline V gene data show CDR1 as SGHRS and CDR2 as YFSETQ. The CDR3 here is CASSYQYQETQYF. The CDR3 region has the DNA TGCGCCAGCAGCTACCAGTACCAAGAGACCCAGTACTTC.

The chain combines TRBV13 with TRBJ2-7, with D possibly matching TRBD1 (5 bases). Germline CDR1 and CDR2: PRHDT and FYEKMQ (reference sequence). The V end lost 7 bases, the J end lost 0 bases, and 10 bases lay between the germline ends. CDR3 length: 13 amino acids. This CDR3 is CASTYRRSYEQYF. CDR3 sequence (DNA): TGTGCCAGCACGTACAGGCGCTCCTACGAGCAGTACTTC.